Below, 2 T cell receptor beta chains from the same sample are listed, as sequenced in a study of patients and donors after allogeneic stem cell transplantation. One entry per CDR3 protein, called by TCRdb with MiXCR from the RT-PCR reads. The sample shows approximately 57,000 distinct CDR3 sequences, about 14% of them seen only once. The sample consisted of blood, either unsorted or a sorted T cell fraction (not recorded which). The source of these receptors is a human donor who was either an allogeneic HSCT recipient or a stem cell or donor lymphocyte infusion donor (not recorded which). It is not recorded whose cells these are; they may come from a transplant donor.

The CDR3 is CASSYGPLATYEQYF. CDR3 nucleotides: TGTGCCAGCAGTTACGGGCCCCTCGCTACCTACGAGCAGTACTTC. The rearrangement uses TRBV6-5 and TRBJ2-7; D is unresolved. This CDR3 spans 15 amino acids. Trimming left V 2 bases short and J 2 bases short, with 13 bases between. CDR1 and CDR2 (germline): MNHEY, SVGAGI.

Many counts were recorded for this clonotype. The gene calls are TRBV12-3 or TRBV12-4 and TRBJ1-4, with D possibly matching TRBD1 (6 bases). The CDR3 length is 13 residues. V shed 1 base and J shed 10 bases, with 10 bases lying between them. This chain's CDR3 is CASSLVLGAKLFF. CDR3 in DNA: TGTGCCAGCAGTTTAGTTCTGGGGGCAAAACTGTTTTTT.